These 2 T cell receptor beta chains came from one sample sequenced in a study of T cell responses to AZD1222 COVID-19 vaccine. The assay was immunoSEQ multiplex PCR, and TCRdb's table has in-frame clones only and misses some. The sample lists some 63,000 clones, 89% occurring once. Sequences were derived from peripheral blood, sampled 28 days after the second AZD1222 dose. All receptors derive from an adult who received the AZD1222 COVID-19 vaccine.

J is TRBJ1-2 and V is TRBV21-1; TRBD1 is taken as the D call from the table, unchecked against the DNA. TRBV21-1 is noted as a pseudogene. This CDR3 is 15 amino acids long. The CDR3 nucleotides are TGTGCCAGCACCCGCCTGAGGGGGCGAGGGTATGGCTACACCTTC. This encodes CASTRLRGRGYGYTF.

The chain employs TRBV5-4 and TRBJ1-6; 7 nucleotides agree with TRBD1. The length of the CDR3 is 15 residues. V gave up 4 bases and J gave up 10 bases; unmatched junction bases: 11. Germline V CDR1 and CDR2: SGHNT, YYREEE (reference sequence). The CDR3 region has the DNA TGTGCCAGCAGCATTGGGACAGTGGGCTCGTCACCCCTCCACTTT. As protein: CASSIGTVGSSPLHF.